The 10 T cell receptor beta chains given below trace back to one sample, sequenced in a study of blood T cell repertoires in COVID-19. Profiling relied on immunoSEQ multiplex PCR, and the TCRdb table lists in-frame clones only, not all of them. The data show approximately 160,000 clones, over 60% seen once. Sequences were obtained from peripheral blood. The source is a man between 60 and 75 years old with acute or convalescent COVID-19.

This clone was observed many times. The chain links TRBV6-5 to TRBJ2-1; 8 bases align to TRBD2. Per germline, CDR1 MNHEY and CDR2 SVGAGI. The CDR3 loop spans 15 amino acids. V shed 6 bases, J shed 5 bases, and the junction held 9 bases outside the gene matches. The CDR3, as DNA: TGTGCCAGCAGACTACGGGGGGGCCAGCACAATGAGCAGTTCTTC. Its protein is CASRLRGGQHNEQFF.

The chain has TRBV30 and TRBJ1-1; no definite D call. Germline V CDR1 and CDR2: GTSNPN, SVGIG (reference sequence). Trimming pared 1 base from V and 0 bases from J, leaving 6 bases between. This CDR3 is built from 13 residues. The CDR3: CAWSERLNTEAFF. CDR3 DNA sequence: TGTGCCTGGAGTGAACGGTTGAACACTGAAGCTTTCTTT.

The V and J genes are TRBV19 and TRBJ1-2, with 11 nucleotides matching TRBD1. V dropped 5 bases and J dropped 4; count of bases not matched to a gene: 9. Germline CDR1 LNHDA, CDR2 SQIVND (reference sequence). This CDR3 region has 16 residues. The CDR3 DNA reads TGTGCCAGTAGTGTCGGACAGGGGGCCTTTTCCTATGGCTACACCTTC. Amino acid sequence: CASSVGQGAFSYGYTF.

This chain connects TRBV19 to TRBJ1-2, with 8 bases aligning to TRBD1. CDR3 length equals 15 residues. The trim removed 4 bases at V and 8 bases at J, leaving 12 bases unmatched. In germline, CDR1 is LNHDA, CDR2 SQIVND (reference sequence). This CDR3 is CASSSNPGQVTGYTF. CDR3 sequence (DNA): TGTGCCAGTAGTAGTAATCCGGGACAGGTGACCGGCTACACCTTC.

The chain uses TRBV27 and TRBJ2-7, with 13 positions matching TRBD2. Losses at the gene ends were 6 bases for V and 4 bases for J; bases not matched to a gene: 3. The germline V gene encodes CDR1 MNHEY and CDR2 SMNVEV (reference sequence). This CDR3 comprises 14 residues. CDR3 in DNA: TGTGCCAGCAGGGGACTAGCGGGGATTTACGAGCAGTACTTC. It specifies CASRGLAGIYEQYF.

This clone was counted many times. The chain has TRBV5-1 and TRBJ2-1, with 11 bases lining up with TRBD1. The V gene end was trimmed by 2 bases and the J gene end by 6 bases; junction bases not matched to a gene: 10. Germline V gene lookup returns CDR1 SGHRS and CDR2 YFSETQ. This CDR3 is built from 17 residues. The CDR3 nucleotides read TGCGCCAGCAGCTTTAACTCCCTAGGGACAGGGGGCAATGAGCAGTTCTTC. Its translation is CASSFNSLGTGGNEQFF.

CDR3 bases: TGCGCCACCAAGGGAGGAGAGAGAAGAGCTTTCTTT. Its translation is CATKGGERRAFF. The V gene is TRBV4-3, the J gene TRBJ1-1; D not certain. Germline-derived CDR1 and CDR2 are LGHNA and YSLEER. There are 12 residues in the CDR3. V gave up 10 bases and J gave up 10 bases, with 19 bases separating them.

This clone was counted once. The CDR3 DNA sequence: TGCGCCAGCAGCTCCGGGGCAGGGGGGCCCTACAATGAGCAGTTCTTC. Its translation: CASSSGAGGPYNEQFF. The rearrangement links TRBV5-1 to TRBJ2-1; D might be TRBD1 (7 bases). Germline V gives CDR1 SGHRS, CDR2 YFSETQ. V lost 3 bases and J 2 bases, leaving 15 bases between the germline ends. CDR3 length: 16 residues.

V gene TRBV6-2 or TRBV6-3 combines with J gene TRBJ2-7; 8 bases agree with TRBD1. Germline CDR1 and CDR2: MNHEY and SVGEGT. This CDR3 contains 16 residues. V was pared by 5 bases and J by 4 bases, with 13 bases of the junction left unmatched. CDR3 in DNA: TGTGCCAGCAGTCCGGGGACCGGGACAGGATTTTACGAGCAGTACTTC. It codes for CASSPGTGTGFYEQYF.

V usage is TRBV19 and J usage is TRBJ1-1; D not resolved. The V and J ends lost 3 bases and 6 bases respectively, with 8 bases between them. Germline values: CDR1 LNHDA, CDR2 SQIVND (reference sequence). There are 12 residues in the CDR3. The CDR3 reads CASSMLRAEAFF. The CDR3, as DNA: TGTGCCAGTAGTATGCTCCGCGCTGAAGCTTTCTTT.